The 8 T cell receptor beta chains below come from one sample, sequenced in a study of T cells in localized non-small cell lung cancer. TCRdb's table, derived via immunoSEQ multiplex PCR, lists solely in-frame clones and lacks some. The sample consists of about 52,000 clones, around 80% of them appearing once. The sequences come from PBMCs, collected before any cancer treatment. The origin of the receptors is a woman aged 35 to 69 with stage II lung adenocarcinoma.

V and J are TRBV6-5 and TRBJ1-2; D remains unclear. Looked up from germline, CDR1 is MNHEY and CDR2 is SVGAGI. The germline V and J ends were trimmed by 2 bases and 7 bases, with 14 bases remaining between them. This CDR3 region has 14 residues. CDR3 amino acids: CASSYRSGIGGYTF. Written as DNA, the CDR3 is TGTGCCAGCAGTTACCGTTCGGGTATTGGTGGCTACACCTTC.

The rearrangement uses TRBV20-1 and TRBJ1-1; no clear D. Germline loops: CDR1 DFQATT, CDR2 SNEGSKA (reference sequence). CDR3 length: 11 residues. Trimming cost V 5 bases and J 4 bases, with 8 bases left between them. DNA of the CDR3: TGCAGTGCTCTCGGACCCACTGAAGCTTTCTTT. This gives the protein CSALGPTEAFF.

This chain uses TRBV7-8 with TRBJ2-1, with TRBD2 matching 13 bases. V was clipped by 4 bases and J by 9 bases; unmatched bases: 9. The CDR3 loop spans 16 amino acids. CDR1 and CDR2 from the germline V gene are SGHVS and FQNEAQ. The DNA for the CDR3 is TGTGCCAGCAGCTCACCACGACTAGCGGGGGGACTTGAGCAGTTCTTC. Protein product: CASSSPRLAGGLEQFF.

This clone was seen only once. The chain joins TRBV6-5 to TRBJ1-6; no definite D call. V lost 6 bases, J lost 9 bases, and 18 bases lay in between. The CDR3 sequence is 15 residues long. The germline CDR1 and CDR2 sequences are MNHEY and SVGAGI. The DNA for the CDR3 is TGTGCCAGCAGCCGGATGGGGATCTTGACTTCACCCCTCCACTTT. It translates to CASSRMGILTSPLHF.

The chain recombines TRBV27 with TRBJ2-6; D ambiguous. CDR3 length: 14 residues. V was pared by 4 bases and J by 2 bases, with 6 bases between. Germline CDR1 reads MNHEY; CDR2 reads SMNVEV (reference sequence). The chain's CDR3 is CASSSWTGANVLTF. As DNA, the CDR3 is TGTGCCAGCAGTTCGTGGACTGGGGCCAACGTCCTGACTTTC.

The chain links TRBV9 to TRBJ2-1, with 12 bases fitting TRBD2. This CDR3 contains 15 residues. Germline V gene lookup returns CDR1 SGDLS and CDR2 YYNGEE. The J segment lost 9 bases and the V segment lost 3 bases, leaving 7 bases of the junction unmatched. The CDR3 coding sequence is TGTGCCAGCAGCGAGAGAGGACTAGCGGGACCTGAGCAGTTCTTC. Amino acid sequence: CASSERGLAGPEQFF.

The CDR3 nucleotides read TGTGCCAGTTGGACAGGGGAAATGTATGGCTACACCTTC. It translates to CASWTGEMYGYTF. This rearrangement joins TRBV19 to TRBJ1-2; 9 nucleotides match TRBD1. J was trimmed by 5 bases and V by 8 bases; bases with no gene match: 6. Germline assignment: CDR1 LNHDA and CDR2 SQIVND (reference sequence). This CDR3 comprises 13 residues.

J is TRBJ2-5 and V is TRBV9, with D tentatively TRBD1 or TRBD2 (5 bases each). CDR3 length: 14 amino acids. Trimming shortened V by 4 bases and J by 0 bases, and 10 bases separated the two germline ends. CDR1 is SGDLS, CDR2 YYNGEE, per germline. The DNA of the CDR3 is TGTGCCAGCAGCCCTTTGGGGGACCAAGAGACCCAGTACTTC. Translated, it gives CASSPLGDQETQYF.